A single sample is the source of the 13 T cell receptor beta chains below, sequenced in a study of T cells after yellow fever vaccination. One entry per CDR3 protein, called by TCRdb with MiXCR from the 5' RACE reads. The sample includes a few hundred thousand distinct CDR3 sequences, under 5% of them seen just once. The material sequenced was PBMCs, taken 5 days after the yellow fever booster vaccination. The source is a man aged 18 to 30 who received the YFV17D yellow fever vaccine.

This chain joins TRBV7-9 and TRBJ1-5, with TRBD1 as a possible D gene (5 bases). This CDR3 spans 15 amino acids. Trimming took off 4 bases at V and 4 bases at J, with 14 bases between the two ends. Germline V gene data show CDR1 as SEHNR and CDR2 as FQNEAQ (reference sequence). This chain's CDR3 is CASSSGENRNQPQHF. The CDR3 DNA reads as TGTGCCAGCAGCTCGGGGGAGAATAGGAATCAGCCCCAGCATTTT.

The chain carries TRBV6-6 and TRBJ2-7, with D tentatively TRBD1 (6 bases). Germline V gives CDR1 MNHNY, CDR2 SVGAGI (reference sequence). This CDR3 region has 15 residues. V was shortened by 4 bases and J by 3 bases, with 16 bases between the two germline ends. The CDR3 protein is CASSSPGDTGYEQYF. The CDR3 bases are TGTGCCAGCAGTTCTCCCGGGGACACAGGCTACGAGCAGTACTTC.

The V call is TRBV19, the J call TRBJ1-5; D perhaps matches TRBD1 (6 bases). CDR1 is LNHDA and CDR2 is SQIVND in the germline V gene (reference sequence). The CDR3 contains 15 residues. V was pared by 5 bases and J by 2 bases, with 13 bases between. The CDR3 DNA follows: TGTGCCAGTAGTCCCGTAGGGGGAGGCAATCAGCCCCAGCATTTT. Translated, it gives CASSPVGGGNQPQHF. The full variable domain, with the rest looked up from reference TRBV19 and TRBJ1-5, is DGGITQSPKYLFRKEGQNVTLSCEQNLNHDAMYWYRQDPGQGLRLIYYSQIVNDFQKGDIAEGYSVSREKKESFPLTVTSAQKNPTAFYLCASSPVGGGNQPQHFGDGTRLSIL.

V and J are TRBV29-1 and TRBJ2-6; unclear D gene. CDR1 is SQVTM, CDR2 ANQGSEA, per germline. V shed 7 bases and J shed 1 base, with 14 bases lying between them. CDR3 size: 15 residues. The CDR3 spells CSAFGGPSGANVLTF. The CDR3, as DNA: TGCAGCGCATTTGGCGGTCCGTCTGGGGCCAACGTCCTGACTTTC.

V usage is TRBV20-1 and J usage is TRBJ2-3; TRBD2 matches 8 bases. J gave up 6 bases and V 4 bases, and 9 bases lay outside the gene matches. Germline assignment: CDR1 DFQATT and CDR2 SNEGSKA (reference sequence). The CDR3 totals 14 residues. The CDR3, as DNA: TGCAGTGCTACAGGGACTAGTTCCTTGGATACGCAGTATTTT. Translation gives CSATGTSSLDTQYF.

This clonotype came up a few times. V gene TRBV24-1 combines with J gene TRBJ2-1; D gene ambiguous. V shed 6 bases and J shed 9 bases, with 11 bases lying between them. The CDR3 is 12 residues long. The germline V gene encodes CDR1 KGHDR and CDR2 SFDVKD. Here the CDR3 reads CATSTTYGEQFF. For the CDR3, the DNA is TGTGCCACCAGTACCACTTACGGTGAGCAGTTCTTC.

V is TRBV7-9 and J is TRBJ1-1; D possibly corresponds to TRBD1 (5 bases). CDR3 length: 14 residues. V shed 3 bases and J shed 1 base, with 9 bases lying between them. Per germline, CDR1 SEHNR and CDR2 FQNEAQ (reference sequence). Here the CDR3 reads CASSFDGGNTEAFF. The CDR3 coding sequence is TGTGCCAGCAGCTTTGACGGGGGGAACACTGAAGCTTTCTTT. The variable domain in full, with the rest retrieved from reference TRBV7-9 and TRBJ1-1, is DTGVSQNPRHKITKRGQNVTFRCDPISEHNRLYWYRQTLGQGPEFLTYFQNEAQLEKSRLLSDRFSAERPKGSFSTLEIQRTEQGDSAMYLCASSFDGGNTEAFFGQGTRLTVV.

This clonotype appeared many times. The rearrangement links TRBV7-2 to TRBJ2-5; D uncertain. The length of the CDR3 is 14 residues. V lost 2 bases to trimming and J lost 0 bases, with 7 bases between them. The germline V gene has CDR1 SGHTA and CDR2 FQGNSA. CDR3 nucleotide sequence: TGTGCCAGCAGCTTATCCCGCCACCAAGAGACCCAGTACTTC. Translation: CASSLSRHQETQYF.

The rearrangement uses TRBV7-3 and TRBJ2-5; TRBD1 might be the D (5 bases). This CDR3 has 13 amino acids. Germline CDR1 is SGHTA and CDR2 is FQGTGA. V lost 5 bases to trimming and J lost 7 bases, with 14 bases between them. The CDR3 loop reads CASSPGTGGTQYF. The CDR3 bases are TGTGCCAGCAGCCCAGGCACAGGCGGGACCCAGTACTTC.

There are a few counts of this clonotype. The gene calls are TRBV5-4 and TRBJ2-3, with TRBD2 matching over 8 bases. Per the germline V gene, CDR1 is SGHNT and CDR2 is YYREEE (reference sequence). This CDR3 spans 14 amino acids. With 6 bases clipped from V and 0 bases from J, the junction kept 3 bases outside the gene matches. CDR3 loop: CASTQRGSTDTQYF. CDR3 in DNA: TGTGCCAGCACCCAGCGGGGGAGCACAGATACGCAGTATTTT. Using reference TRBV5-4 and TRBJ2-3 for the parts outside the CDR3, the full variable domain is ETGVTQSPTHLIKTRGQQVTLRCSSQSGHNTVSWYQQALGQGPQFIFQYYREEENGRGNFPPRFSGLQFPNYSSELNVNALELDDSALYLCASTQRGSTDTQYFGPGTRLTVL.

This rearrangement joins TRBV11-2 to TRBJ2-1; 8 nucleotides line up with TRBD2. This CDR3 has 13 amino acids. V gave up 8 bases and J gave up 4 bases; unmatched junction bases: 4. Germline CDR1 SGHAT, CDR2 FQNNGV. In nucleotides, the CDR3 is TGTGCCAGCCGGGGGGGGGTGTACAATGAGCAGTTCTTC. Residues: CASRGGVYNEQFF.

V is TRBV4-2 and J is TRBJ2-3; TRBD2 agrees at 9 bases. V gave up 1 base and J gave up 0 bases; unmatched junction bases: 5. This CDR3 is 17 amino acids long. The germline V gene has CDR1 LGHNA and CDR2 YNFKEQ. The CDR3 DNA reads TGTGCCAGCAGCCAAGGAGGGCTAGCGGGGAGCACAGATACGCAGTATTTT. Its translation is CASSQGGLAGSTDTQYF.

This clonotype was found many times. The chain's CDR3 is CASSLVAGKEANEKLFF. In DNA, the CDR3 is TGTGCCAGCAGCTTAGTCGCAGGGAAAGAGGCTAATGAAAAACTGTTTTTT. V usage is TRBV7-9 and J usage is TRBJ1-4, with a tentative D call TRBD1 (5 bases). The CDR3 is 17 residues long. The ends were cut back, 1 base at V and 3 bases at J, with 15 bases in the middle. CDR1 and CDR2 from the germline V gene are SEHNR and FQNEAQ (reference sequence).